The clone carrying this TCR beta chain was observed at least ten times. Its target is not known. The 5'RACE template-switching step produced TCR cDNA and added a universal primer site and UMIs. TCRdb independently ran MiXCR on the 5' RACE reads; one entry per CDR3 protein. This repertoire shows some 240,000 distinct CDR3 sequences, 3.6% found once; its top ten account for under 20%. Germline V CDR1 and CDR2: SGHDT, YYEEEE. The V end lost 9 bases, the J end lost 8 bases, and 15 bases lay between the germline ends. The CDR3 consists of 13 residues. The data originate from a study of T cells after yellow fever vaccination. Study-level results: At around 96% for CD4 and roughly 87% for CD8, most primary-vaccination clones showed up again after the booster. Peak timing came faster in the weaker secondary response, day 5 versus 15.

The chain links TRBV5-6 to TRBJ1-6; D unresolved. The receptor's source is a man younger than 35 who received the YFV17D yellow fever vaccine. Sequenced material: PBMCs, taken 15 days after the yellow fever booster vaccination. CDR3 DNA: TGTGCCACCACTGGGAGATTTGATTCACCCCTCCACTTT. Translation: CATTGRFDSPLHF.